The 30 T cell receptor beta chains below were found in one sample sequenced in a study of T cells in Graves' hyperthyroidism and ophthalmopathy. From RNA transcripts, TCR beta CDR3 regions were amplified. The TCR CDR3 was amplified in a first-round RT-PCR using the HTBI primer set. TCRdb analysed the multiplex PCR reads with MiXCR anew, one entry per CDR3 protein. The table lists 550,000 to 700,000 distinct CDR3 sequences, about 15% of them singletons. Sequences were obtained from blood. These TCRs come from a woman between 40 and 55 years old with Graves' ophthalmopathy.

This chain links TRBV2 with TRBJ2-2, with TRBD2 matching 8 bases. The CDR3 length is 16 residues. Germline V gene data show CDR1 as SNHLY and CDR2 as FYNNEI. J gave up 3 bases and V 4 bases, and 7 bases lay outside the gene matches. CDR3 nucleotides: TGTGCCAGCAGTGGGGGAACGGGAGGGGACACCGGGGAGCTGTTTTTT. As protein: CASSGGTGGDTGELFF.

This clonotype showed up many times. This chain joins TRBV5-1 and TRBJ1-1, with D tentatively TRBD1 (5 bases). CDR1 and CDR2 from the germline V gene are SGHRS and YFSETQ. V lost 2 bases, J lost 5 bases, and 10 bases lay in between. The CDR3 spans 13 residues. The CDR3 sequence: CASSLPDSTEAFF. The CDR3 region has the DNA TGCGCCAGCAGCTTACCCGACAGTACTGAAGCTTTCTTT.

This clonotype showed up many times. The rearrangement links TRBV10-3 to TRBJ1-2; D uncertain. CDR1 is ENHRY and CDR2 is SYGVKD in the germline V gene. The CDR3 covers 13 residues. V gave up 3 bases and J gave up 1 base, with 6 bases separating them. CDR3 sequence (DNA): TGTGCCATCAGTGACGGATATAACTATGGCTACACCTTC. This translates into CAISDGYNYGYTF.

J is TRBJ1-2 and V is TRBV4-1; perhaps TRBD1 as D (5 bases). The germline CDR1 and CDR2 sequences are MGHRA and YSYEKL. The CDR3 is 14 amino acids. The V gene lost 3 bases and the J gene lost 6 bases, with 14 bases spanning the gap. This CDR3 is CASSQPGGGNGYTF. CDR3 bases: TGCGCCAGCAGCCAGCCGGGGGGAGGCAATGGCTACACCTTC.

This clonotype has a count of ten or more. This chain connects TRBV12-3 or TRBV12-4 to TRBJ2-7; 7 bases map to TRBD1. Trimming cost V 5 bases and J 2 bases; bases outside gene matches: 6. This CDR3 spans 14 amino acids. In DNA form, the CDR3 reads TGTGCCAGCAGTCCCGGACAGGACCCCTACGAGCAGTACTTC. Translated: CASSPGQDPYEQYF.

This clonotype was recorded at least ten times. The chain uses TRBV6-2 or TRBV6-3 and TRBJ2-7; 10 positions agree with TRBD2. CDR1 is MNHEY, CDR2 SVGEGT, per germline. V dropped 4 bases and J dropped 2; count of bases not matched to a gene: 20. The CDR3 spans 20 residues. The CDR3 DNA is TGTGCCAGCAGTTCCATCCGTGCTAGCGGGAGAAGAGGGTTGACCTACGAGCAGTACTTC. Its translation is CASSSIRASGRRGLTYEQYF.

Ten or more counts support this clonotype. This chain connects TRBV2 to TRBJ1-2; D perhaps matches TRBD1 (5 bases). The V gene lost 6 bases and the J gene lost 2 bases, with 13 bases spanning the gap. Germline CDR1 reads SNHLY; CDR2 reads FYNNEI. The CDR3 runs 14 residues. CDR3 coding DNA: TGTGCCAGCAGATCATGGGGGGGAAACTATGGCTACACCTTC. It codes for CASRSWGGNYGYTF.

The table lists this clonotype with a few counts. The J gene is TRBJ2-7, the V gene TRBV7-8; no clear D gene. V lost 7 bases to trimming and J lost 0 bases, with 10 bases between them. The CDR3 is made up of 13 amino acids. The germline gives CDR1 SGHVS, CDR2 FQNEAQ. The CDR3 reads CASTTVISYEQYF. DNA for the CDR3: TGTGCCAGCACCACAGTTATCTCCTACGAGCAGTACTTC.

This clonotype appeared many times. The chain joins TRBV6-2 or TRBV6-3 to TRBJ2-5; 8 nucleotides line up with TRBD1. From germline, CDR1 is MNHEY and CDR2 SVGEGT. Losses at the gene ends were 2 bases for V and 2 bases for J; bases not matched to a gene: 1. This CDR3 is built from 14 residues. As DNA, the CDR3 is TGTGCCAGCAGTTACGACAGGGGACAAGAGACCCAGTACTTC. It specifies CASSYDRGQETQYF.

DNA for the CDR3: TGTGCCAGCATAGAGACAGGGGCGAACACTGAAGCTTTCTTT. This translates into CASIETGANTEAFF. V is TRBV28 and J is TRBJ1-1; 8 nucleotides match TRBD1. Germline-derived CDR1 and CDR2 are MDHEN and SYDVKM. The CDR3 has 14 amino acids. The junction had 5 bases not matched to a gene; V was cut back by 7 bases and J by 1 base.

This clonotype appeared a few times. The J gene is TRBJ1-5, the V gene TRBV28; unclear D gene. Germline V gene sequence: CDR1 MDHEN, CDR2 SYDVKM. This CDR3 has 15 amino acids. V shed 7 bases and J shed 0 bases, with 13 bases lying between them. CDR3 nucleotides: TGTGCCAGCAATGGTCGAGGGAATAGCAATCAGCCCCAGCATTTT. Translated: CASNGRGNSNQPQHF.

In its sample, this clonotype was seen many times. The CDR3 DNA sequence: TGCAGTGCTACGAAAAGCGGGAGCACCTACGAGCAGTACTTC. Encoded protein: CSATKSGSTYEQYF. V usage is TRBV20-1 and J usage is TRBJ2-7; 8 bases fit TRBD2. V lost 4 bases, J lost 2 bases, and 7 bases stayed unmatched. CDR1 is DFQATT, CDR2 SNEGSKA, per germline (reference sequence). The CDR3 runs to 14 residues.

There are many counts of this clonotype. V gene TRBV14 combines with J gene TRBJ2-7; D might be TRBD1 (6 bases). The ends were cut back, 3 bases at V and 1 base at J, with 13 bases in the middle. The CDR3 runs to 15 residues. Germline loops: CDR1 SGHDN, CDR2 FVKESK. The CDR3 loop reads CASSHSSQGSYEQYF. In nucleotides, the CDR3 is TGTGCCAGCAGCCATTCTTCCCAGGGGTCCTACGAGCAGTACTTC.

This chain connects TRBV6-2 or TRBV6-3 to TRBJ1-5; D is unresolved. The V and J ends lost 2 bases and 7 bases respectively, with 12 bases between them. Germline V gives CDR1 MNHEY, CDR2 SVGEGT. This CDR3 comprises 14 residues. CDR3 sequence reads: CASSYGSSLQPQHF. Here the CDR3 DNA reads TGTGCCAGCAGTTACGGATCCTCTTTGCAGCCCCAGCATTTT.

This clonotype has only a few counts. A read error may account for a junction end that differs from germline. The rearrangement uses TRBV6-5 and TRBJ2-7, with D perhaps TRBD1 or TRBD2 (5 bases each). Germline CDR1 and CDR2: MNHEY and SVGAGI. The CDR3 length is 16 residues. The CDR3 DNA sequence: TGTGCCAGCATTTACTTCCAACCGGGACGCTCCTACGAGCAGTACTTC. Amino acids: CASIYFQPGRSYEQYF.

This clonotype showed up just a few times. The gene calls are TRBV30 and TRBJ1-5; 9 nucleotides align to TRBD1. The V gene's germline CDR1 is GTSNPN and CDR2 SVGIG (reference sequence). V was pared by 0 bases and J by 2 bases, with 11 bases of the junction left unmatched. The CDR3 runs to 18 residues. The CDR3 DNA reads as TGTGCCTGGAGTGTAGGGTTAGCTCGGACAGGGGGCAATCAGCCCCAGCATTTT. This translates into CAWSVGLARTGGNQPQHF.

In its sample, this clonotype was seen many times. This sequence joins TRBV19 and TRBJ1-5; D may be TRBD1 (5 bases). Trimming left V 1 base short and J 2 bases short, with 9 bases between. The germline CDR1 and CDR2 sequences are LNHDA and SQIVND (reference sequence). The CDR3 runs 15 residues. The DNA of the CDR3 is TGTGCCAGTAGTATAGTCACAGGCCGCAATCAGCCCCAGCATTTT. This codes for CASSIVTGRNQPQHF. Full variable domain (outside the CDR3, taken from reference TRBV19 and TRBJ1-5): DGGITQSPKYLFRKEGQNVTLSCEQNLNHDAMYWYRQDPGQGLRLIYYSQIVNDFQKGDIAEGYSVSREKKESFPLTVTSAQKNPTAFYLCASSIVTGRNQPQHFGDGTRLSIL.

Many counts were recorded for this clonotype. V usage is TRBV28 and J usage is TRBJ1-1, with 7 bases that match TRBD1. V lost 5 bases and J lost 1; bases outside the gene matches: 7. The CDR3 sequence is 15 residues long. Germline V gives CDR1 MDHEN, CDR2 SYDVKM. The DNA of the CDR3 is TGTGCCAGCAGTCCATGGGGACAGCGGAACACTGAAGCTTTCTTT. Translation gives CASSPWGQRNTEAFF.

This clonotype has a count of ten or more. The V and J genes are TRBV19 and TRBJ2-7, with D possibly TRBD2 on 5 matching bases. CDR3 length: 17 residues. With 4 bases removed from V and 2 bases from J, the gap between germline ends came to 21 bases. Germline CDR1 and CDR2: LNHDA and SQIVND (reference sequence). CDR3 DNA sequence: TGTGCCAGTAGTAATTCTCTTGGAGGTCGCGTAACCTACGAGCAGTACTTC. It codes for CASSNSLGGRVTYEQYF.

This clonotype appeared many times. The chain couples TRBV11-2 to TRBJ1-1; D uncertain. This CDR3 comprises 13 residues. Germline CDR1 and CDR2: SGHAT and FQNNGV. V was clipped by 10 bases and J by 5 bases, with 17 bases between them. The CDR3 loop reads CAIRREGVTEAFF. The DNA for the CDR3 is TGTGCCATCCGGCGCGAGGGAGTGACTGAAGCTTTCTTT.

In its sample, this clonotype was seen many times. V gene TRBV25-1 combines with J gene TRBJ2-7, with a tentative D call TRBD2 (5 bases). Trimming took off 3 bases at V and 2 bases at J, with 11 bases between the two ends. Germline values: CDR1 MGHDK, CDR2 SYGVNS. The CDR3 has 14 residues. The CDR3 sequence: CASSEPDSAYEQYF. Here the CDR3 DNA reads TGTGCCAGCAGTGAGCCGGATAGCGCCTACGAGCAGTACTTC.

This clonotype has at least ten counts. This chain joins TRBV6-1 and TRBJ2-7, with D unresolved. V was pared by 8 bases and J by 9 bases, with 14 bases between. Germline lookup yields CDR1 MNHNS and CDR2 SASEGT. There are 11 residues in the CDR3. The CDR3 DNA follows: TGTGCCAGCGCTAATCTTGTTGGGCAGTACTTC. Translated, it gives CASANLVGQYF.

This clonotype came up many times. The CDR3 reads CSAPEEGNEAFF. The CDR3 nucleotides are TGCAGTGCCCCCGAGGAAGGGAATGAAGCTTTCTTT. V gene TRBV20-1 combines with J gene TRBJ1-1; D gene unclear. The germline V gene encodes CDR1 DFQATT and CDR2 SNEGSKA (reference sequence). This CDR3 is 12 amino acids long. V was trimmed by 6 bases and J by 7 bases, leaving 15 bases between them.

The V gene is TRBV28, the J gene TRBJ1-5; 8 positions match TRBD1. The CDR3 consists of 14 residues. Germline trimming cut 6 bases from V and 14 bases from J; bases unmatched to any gene: 15. Germline V gives CDR1 MDHEN, CDR2 SYDVKM. The CDR3 coding sequence is TGTGCCAGCAGCAAGGCCAGGGGGCAATCAGCCAAGCATTTT. This translates into CASSKARGQSAKHF. Full variable domain (rest looked up from reference TRBV28 and TRBJ1-5): DVKVTQSSRYLVKRTGEKVFLECVQDMDHENMFWYRQDPGLGLRLIYFSYDVKMKEKGDIPEGYSVSREKKERFSLILESASTNQTSMYLCASSKARGQSAKHFGDGTRLSIL.

This clonotype was counted between two and nine times. The CDR3 coding sequence is TGCAGTGTCGAGGGTTTCTCCTACAATGAGCAGTTCTTC. Protein product: CSVEGFSYNEQFF. The rearrangement joins TRBV20-1 to TRBJ2-1, with TRBD2 as a possible D gene (5 bases). From germline, CDR1 is DFQATT and CDR2 SNEGSKA (reference sequence). The CDR3 contains 13 residues. Between the trimmed V and J ends, which lost 7 bases and 0 bases, there was a span of 10 bases.

This clonotype has just a few counts. The V and J genes are TRBV6-1 and TRBJ2-3; D is possibly TRBD2 (7 bases). The CDR3 is 13 residues long. In germline, CDR1 is MNHNS, CDR2 SASEGT. With 4 bases removed from V and 4 bases from J, the gap between germline ends came to 9 bases. CDR3 protein: CASSVGGPDTQYF. CDR3 in DNA: TGTGCCAGCAGTGTCGGGGGGCCAGATACGCAGTATTTT.

V is TRBV7-8 and J is TRBJ2-5, with D tentatively TRBD2 (5 bases). The ends were cut back, 5 bases at V and 1 base at J, with 11 bases in the middle. The length of the CDR3 is 14 residues. CDR1 SGHVS and CDR2 FQNEAQ come from the germline V gene. The chain's CDR3 is CASSQKRTQETQYF. CDR3 DNA: TGTGCCAGCAGCCAGAAGCGGACCCAAGAGACCCAGTACTTC.

This clonotype was picked up many times. V is TRBV7-9 and J is TRBJ1-1; 8 bases agree with TRBD1. Trimming removed 3 bases from V and 8 bases from J; junction bases left unmatched: 5. The CDR3 contains 13 residues. CDR1 and CDR2 from the germline V gene are SEHNR and FQNEAQ (reference sequence). CDR3 nucleotide sequence: TGTGCCAGCAGCTTGATGACAGGGGTCGAAGCTTTCTTT. This encodes CASSLMTGVEAFF.

A few counts support this clonotype. The chain couples TRBV12-3 or TRBV12-4 to TRBJ2-7, with a weak D call TRBD2 (5 bases). The CDR3 sequence is 13 residues long. The V and J ends lost 6 bases and 7 bases respectively, with 16 bases between them. Here the CDR3 reads CASRGLLVGEQYF. As DNA, the CDR3 is TGTGCCAGCAGAGGACTGCTGGTGGGGGAGCAGTACTTC.

This clonotype showed up many times. V gene TRBV19 combines with J gene TRBJ1-2; 10 bases are a match to TRBD1. This CDR3 has 12 residues. Trimming removed 5 bases from V and 14 bases from J; junction bases left unmatched: 8. Germline CDR1 LNHDA, CDR2 SQIVND (reference sequence). CDR3 sequence reads: CASSSGTGAKTF. For the CDR3, the DNA is TGTGCCAGTAGTTCAGGGACAGGGGCTAAGACCTTC.